This T cell receptor (beta chain) was recorded in a study of a mutant IDH1 vaccine in newly diagnosed glioma. Whole-study context: Patients were pretreated with radiotherapy, temozolomide, or both, mostly both. V12 came at week 35, V13 at week 47.

This clone was seen a few times. Its antigen is undetermined. Sample time point: week 47, end of study. Each dose of the vaccine consisted of 300 ug of mutant IDH1 20-mer peptide, with topical imiquimod. In weeks 1, 3, 5, 7, 11, 15, 19 and 23, patients were vaccinated. Profiling relied on immunoSEQ multiplex PCR, and the TCRdb table lists in-frame clones only, not all of them. In the table there are roughly 38,000 clones, 82% of which are singletons. The germline CDR1 and CDR2 sequences are GTSNPN and SVGIG (reference sequence). V was shortened by 0 bases and J by 5 bases, with 10 bases between the two germline ends. This CDR3 is built from 13 residues.

This material consisted of PBMCs, taken from a glioma patient whose treatment included an IDH1 peptide vaccine. The origin of this receptor is a man aged 18 to 29 with glioma. Some clones in this sample may be carry-over from other donors' samples. This chain joins TRBV30 and TRBJ1-1; D is unresolved. The CDR3 bases are TGTGCCTGGAGTGTAGGCGGTGGGACTGAAGCTTTCTTT. This translates into CAWSVGGGTEAFF.